This T cell receptor beta chain emerged from a study of cytomegalovirus exposure and HLA in healthy donors (TCRdb year 2017). For context, the study as a whole: An earlier analysis of several hundred of the donors reported under 300 Gb of sequence data and 117 million unique TCR beta sequences obtained from 150 million to 200 million T cells. About 330 gigabases of sequencing data and roughly 81 million unique TCR sequences made up an early release that covered over 550 HLA-typed donors. Among the roughly 390 genotyped donors, under 90% belonged to the genetic ancestry cluster associated with self-reported Caucasian donors. The study aimed to test whether cataloging public T cell receptors could reveal signatures of past pathogen exposure. The study used immunosequencing to profile the T cell repertoires of approximately 650 subjects and linked those repertoires to cytomegalovirus serostatus. Besides the first cohort of approximately 710 subjects, a separate validation cohort made up of roughly 120 different subjects was used. To predict cytomegalovirus infection status, the study combined high-throughput TCR immunosequencing, statistical association of individual TCRs with disease status, and machine learning. To study patterns of TCR occurrence, a later analysis re-analyzed previously published TCR beta repertoires from 600 to 750 donors and added high-resolution HLA genotyping. The later analysis used no new phenotypic data to find candidate immune exposures, relying instead on TCR beta sequences and their occurrence across donors. An earlier analysis of approximately 500 of the donors applied high-throughput TCR beta sequencing to assess whether each TCR beta V gene segment acted as functional or pseudogenic. Donor age, sex, ethnicity and CMV serostatus were compiled together with the repertoire data. A later genetic analysis took genome-wide SNP genotypes for about three fifths of the 666 donors and used that subset as a discovery cohort. All discovery cohort repertoires had been generated on a single sequencing platform. HLA typing included class I and class II loci at four-digit resolution. Typing coverage differed by locus: A, B, C, DRB1 and DQB1 were typed in roughly 620-630 donors, DQA1 in 522, DPA1 in around 600, and DPB1 in 472. Roughly 5 DR-DQ haplotypes were handled as single units for association and clustering because linkage in the cohort was strong. Among roughly 400 genotyped donors of the cohort, an average of roughly 230,000 unique TCR beta nucleotide sequences was sequenced per donor, of which 15% to 20% were non-productive. Beyond this particular receptor, the publication reports: Because counts were too low, seventeen rarely observed V segments, including chromosome 9 orphons, were left out of the earlier analysis of about 500 of the donors. This cohort had only TCR beta chains sequenced, and the lack of alpha or paired-chain data limited which features could be detected. It was suggested by the authors that the approach could potentially be generalized to other disease states and immunological phenotypes. Across donors, most TCR sequences were observed very rarely, whereas some public TCRs were present in many individuals. When HLA alleles, especially DR and DQ, strongly co-occurred, attributing TCR associations to individual alleles was difficult. In a later analysis, some 17,000 TCR beta sequences were associated with specific HLA alleles at a false discovery rate of 0.05. In an earlier analysis of 587 of the donors, most TCR beta V segments appeared in productive rearrangements about 87% or about 30% of the time, broadly matching IMGT annotations. A further reported finding was that TCR beta sequences accurately predicted the HLA-A and HLA-B alleles for most subjects in the first cohort. Because HLA typing was missing for some donors at each locus, association tests included only the typed subset. A later analysis found that most CMV-associated TCR beta chains appeared HLA-restricted, with HLA associations seemingly driven largely by CMV exposure. Linkage disequilibrium might explain the correlated functional status among segregating V segments, but an unknown experimental factor could not be excluded. The presence/absence analyses assumed that sequencing depth was roughly uniform across donors, and that assumption may not be true. In vitro tests confirmed that a few of the cytomegalovirus-associated TCR beta chains recognize cytomegalovirus antigens. According to a later genetic analysis, donors in an Asian-associated ancestry cluster had fewer N-insertions in productive TCRs than the roughly 660-donor mean. A group of highly shared sequence variants was considered likely to be a technical artifact of the sequencing pipeline. Cytomegalovirus status was reported to be diagnosed by the classifier with high specificity and sensitivity in both the original and validation cohorts. An association between a missense DCLRE1C variant and V-gene and J-gene trimming of TCR beta chains was found in a later genetic analysis and replicated in an independent cohort. A later analysis found that TCR association rates varied across HLA loci, with DRB1 alleles showing the most associated TCRs and HLA-C alleles the fewest. CMV serostatus was the only immune exposure information available for the cohort. Compared with equally common non-associated chains, HLA-associated TCR beta chains in a later analysis were more clonally expanded and had lower generation probabilities. Some IMGT-functional V segments, including TRBV6-2 and TRBV6-3, could not be told apart with the 87-base-pair reads, so those segments were excluded. A total of roughly 160 TCR beta chains were listed by the study as associated with cytomegalovirus. A later analysis reported that several top co-occurrence clusters appeared linked to parvovirus B19, influenza, CMV and Epstein-Barr virus.

Trimming costs V 4 bases and J 1 base, and their ends lie 4 bases apart. CDR1 and CDR2, per the germline V gene (reference sequence), are MNHNY and SVGAGI. The CDR3 sequence holds 12 residues, the cysteine and phenylalanine included. The retained sequence is limited to the CDR3, 36 bases, with the frame set at the first base. Library creation used the immunoSEQ multiplex PCR assay. For the multiplex PCR, a mixture combining 60 forward primers for TCR Vbeta segments and 13 reverse primers for TCR Jbeta segments was used. The CDR3 region of rearranged TCR beta genes was amplified from genomic DNA with a multiplex PCR assay. Amplified TCR beta libraries were sequenced as 87-base-pair reads on the Illumina HiSeq System. The study's processing was this. In a later analysis, some 80 million unique TCR beta chains were counted across the 500 to 850 repertoires, and roughly 11 million of these chains were shared by at least two donors. Raw reads were error-corrected and collapsed into unique sequences with a nearest-neighbor algorithm that merged closely related sequences to remove PCR and sequencing errors. Alignment of CDR3 sequences to IMGT reference sequences was used to assign V, D and J gene segments. For a sequence to be retained, a match of at least six nucleotides was required to both a V gene segment and a J gene segment. A rearrangement counted as productive if the CDR3 had no stop codons and remained in frame with V and J, and every other rearrangement counted as non-productive. CDR3 was defined by IMGT convention, running from the second conserved V-encoded cysteine to the conserved J-encoded phenylalanine. The earlier analysis of fewer than 700 of the donors excluded sequences that lacked an unambiguous match to a single V gene segment. In an earlier analysis of some 590 of the donors, a V segment was called functional when productive rearrangements were above 56.7%, and segregating when the standard deviation between donors exceeded 5%. A statistical classification framework was built to diagnose cytomegalovirus status from the catalog of TCR beta chain sequences. In a later analysis, V and J genes were assigned by comparing TCR nucleotide sequences against IMGT/GENE-DB human TR gene sequences. A later analysis assigned CDR3 sequences and most-parsimonious VDJ recombination scenarios with the TCRdist pipeline. In a later analysis, each TCR beta chain was defined by its CDR3 amino acid sequence together with its V-gene family, and reads lacking a unique V-gene family were excluded. As a way to deal with suspected cross-contamination and a sequencing artifact, a later analysis dropped 500 to 700 nucleotide sequences that were highly shared and had low generation probability. In a later analysis, a clonal expansion index was calculated for each public chain from normalized within-repertoire ranks of inferred template counts. In a later analysis, generation probabilities were computed with a VDJ recombination model fitted to out-of-frame rearrangements, and the resulting probabilities were checked against IGoR. A later analysis scored TCR-TCR, TCR-HLA and TCR-CMV co-occurrence with hypergeometric tests, applying a repertoire-size bias correction to TCR pairs. In a later analysis, false discovery rates were estimated by permuting HLA or CMV assignments 20 times. A later analysis grouped co-occurring TCRs with DBSCAN, adding TCRdist sequence similarity when clustering within HLA-allele-positive subsets. Co-occurrence clustering excluded repertoires with fewer than 30,000 or more than 120,000 public chains, plus five with anomalous nucleotide sharing. TCRdb stores this immuneACCESS table with in-frame sequences only. Part of the clones is absent; in the studies checked, under half of the shortfall reflects unresolved V genes, and no reason is known for the rest. Clone size and V and J calls were adopted from that table, with D and trimming inferred from the DNA. The sample table records 40,000 or so clones. More than 3% of the sample goes to the ten largest clones.

In total, 666 healthy bone marrow donors made up the cohort. Cohort members were all nominally healthy when sampled, although unrecorded immune exposures were likely present. The donor tested CMV seropositive and was one of the 289 seropositive cohort members. A peripheral blood sample was collected from each donor, and TCR beta sequencing was performed on peripheral blood mononuclear cells. The Qiagen DNeasy Blood Extraction Kit was used to extract genomic DNA from the blood cell samples. As concerns this clone: The target of this receptor is not known.

This receptor was taken from a woman in her thirties in good health and CMV-seropositive. Specimen: PBMCs. Rearrangement joined TRBV6-6 to TRBJ1-1, with the D gene uncertain. The CDR3 protein sequence reads: CASSFRNTEAFF. The DNA sequence follows: TGTGCCAGCAGTTTTCGGAACACTGAAGCTTTCTTT.